The sequence of this TCR beta chain was determined in a study of T cells in tuberculosis. As for this clone: Its antigen remains unidentified.

The method was immunoSEQ multiplex PCR; TCRdb's version includes in-frame clones alone and lacks a portion of them. The sample shows tens of thousands of clones, just over 90% of them seen only once. Study-wide results and caveats: Cases with active tuberculosis were adults, while controls were adolescents.

The V end was cut by 5 bases, the J end by 2 bases, with 13 bases between. The CDR3 has 14 residues. Germline loops: CDR1 MDHEN, CDR2 SYDVKM. V usage is TRBV28 and J usage is TRBJ2-7, with a weak D call TRBD1 (6 bases). Sequenced material: PBMCs. This clonotype was sampled from a donor between 10 and 35 years old with latent tuberculosis or without tuberculosis infection. The CDR3 DNA sequence: TGTGCCAGCAGTCGCGGACAGCCTCCCTACGAGCAGTACTTC. Protein: CASSRGQPPYEQYF.